Listed here are 9 T cell receptor beta chains from one sample, sequenced in a study of shared clonotypes between healthy human individuals. Sequenced by immunoSEQ multiplex PCR; TCRdb stores in-frame clones only, minus some. The top ten hold 24% of the sample, which has approximately 120,000 clones, roughly 70% seen once. Sequenced input: memory CD8+ T cells sorted from blood. Subset described: CD45RO+ cells pooled with CCR7-negative TemRA cells. The receptors come from a woman in her 30s in good health.

This chain connects TRBV15 to TRBJ1-4; D is perhaps TRBD1 (6 bases). The ends were cut back, 3 bases at V and 8 bases at J, with 16 bases in the middle. The CDR3 has 15 residues. The germline gives CDR1 LNHNV, CDR2 YYDKDF (reference sequence). CDR3 in DNA: TGTGCCACCAGCAGGCTTCCAGGGGTGTGGGAAAAACTGTTTTTT. It is translated as CATSRLPGVWEKLFF.

The gene calls are TRBV19 and TRBJ2-1; no reliable D call. V gave up 5 bases and J gave up 1 base, with 9 bases separating them. The CDR3 runs to 14 residues. The germline gives CDR1 LNHDA, CDR2 SQIVND (reference sequence). CDR3 coding DNA: TGTGCCAGTAGTTTGGCGGCATCCTACAATGAGCAGTTCTTC. It translates to CASSLAASYNEQFF.

The chain carries TRBV11-2 and TRBJ2-7, with 13 bases aligning to TRBD2. The trim removed 5 bases at V and 4 bases at J, leaving 5 bases unmatched. Per the germline V gene, CDR1 is SGHAT and CDR2 is FQNNGV. The CDR3 loop spans 15 amino acids. The CDR3, as DNA: TGTGCCAGCAGCCGGCGGACTAGCGGGAGATACGAGCAGTACTTC. Translated: CASSRRTSGRYEQYF.

The chain has TRBV6-1 and TRBJ2-2, with D possibly matching TRBD2 (5 bases). This CDR3 region has 14 residues. V gave up 1 base and J gave up 6 bases, with 9 bases separating them. Looked up from germline, CDR1 is MNHNS and CDR2 is SASEGT. The CDR3 loop is CASSEGAEPGELFF. Here the CDR3 DNA reads TGTGCCAGCAGTGAAGGAGCGGAACCCGGGGAGCTGTTTTTT.

The chain recombines TRBV6-5 with TRBJ2-1; 8 positions agree with TRBD2. Germline loops: CDR1 MNHEY, CDR2 SVGAGI. This CDR3 has 12 amino acids. J was trimmed by 10 bases and V by 5 bases; bases with no gene match: 4. In nucleotides, the CDR3 is TGTGCCAGCAGTCGGGGGGGGCACGAGCAGTTCTTC. Protein: CASSRGGHEQFF.

Regarding this clone: Since a much larger clone is just one base distant, this may be a read error. The J gene is TRBJ1-1, the V gene TRBV14; tentatively, D is TRBD1 (6 bases). The CDR3 is made up of 14 amino acids. Per germline, CDR1 SGHDN and CDR2 FVKESK. V dropped 4 bases and J dropped 1 base, with 10 bases sitting between them. CDR3 sequence: CASSPWTENTEAFF. The DNA of the CDR3 is TGTGCCAGCAGCCCGTGGACAGAGAACACTGAAGCTTTCTTT.

This clone showed up just a few times. The chain joins TRBV28 to TRBJ2-1; D is undetermined. Trimming took 6 bases from V and 6 from J, leaving 18 bases between them. The CDR3 has 15 residues. Germline CDR1 MDHEN, CDR2 SYDVKM. For the CDR3, the DNA is TGTGCCAGCAGGGCGATGGCGTACCTAGTCAATGAGCAGTTCTTC. Translating it yields CASRAMAYLVNEQFF.

V gene TRBV30 combines with J gene TRBJ2-2; TRBD1 or TRBD2 may be the D gene (5 bases each). V was clipped by 5 bases and J by 5 bases, with 12 bases between them. The germline V gene has CDR1 GTSNPN and CDR2 SVGIG (reference sequence). CDR3 length: 13 residues. The CDR3 coding sequence is TGTGCCTGGGAGGGGACGGGTACCGGGGAGCTGTTTTTT. Its translation: CAWEGTGTGELFF.

This chain connects TRBV27 to TRBJ2-7, with 10 bases aligning to TRBD2. V shed 6 bases, J shed 4 bases, and the junction held 9 bases outside the gene matches. CDR3 length: 15 residues. The V gene's germline CDR1 is MNHEY and CDR2 SMNVEV (reference sequence). CDR3 DNA: TGTGCCAGCAGCCTCGGACTAGCGGATCTTTACGAGCAGTACTTC. This gives the protein CASSLGLADLYEQYF.